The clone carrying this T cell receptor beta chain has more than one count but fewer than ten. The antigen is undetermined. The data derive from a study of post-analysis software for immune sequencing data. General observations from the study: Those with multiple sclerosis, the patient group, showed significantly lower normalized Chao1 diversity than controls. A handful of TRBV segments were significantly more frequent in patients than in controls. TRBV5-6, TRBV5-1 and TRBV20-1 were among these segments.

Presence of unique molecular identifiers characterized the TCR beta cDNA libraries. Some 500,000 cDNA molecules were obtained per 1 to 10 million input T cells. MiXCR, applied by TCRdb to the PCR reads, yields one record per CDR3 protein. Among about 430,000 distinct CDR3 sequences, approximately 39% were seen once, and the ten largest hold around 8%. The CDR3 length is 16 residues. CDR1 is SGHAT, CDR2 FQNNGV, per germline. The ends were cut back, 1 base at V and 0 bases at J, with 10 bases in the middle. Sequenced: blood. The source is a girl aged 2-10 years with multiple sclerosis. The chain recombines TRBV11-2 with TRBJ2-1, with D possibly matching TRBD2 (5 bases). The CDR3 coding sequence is TGTGCCAGCAGCTTAGGCCCGGGGAGCTCCTACAATGAGCAGTTCTTC. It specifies CASSLGPGSSYNEQFF.